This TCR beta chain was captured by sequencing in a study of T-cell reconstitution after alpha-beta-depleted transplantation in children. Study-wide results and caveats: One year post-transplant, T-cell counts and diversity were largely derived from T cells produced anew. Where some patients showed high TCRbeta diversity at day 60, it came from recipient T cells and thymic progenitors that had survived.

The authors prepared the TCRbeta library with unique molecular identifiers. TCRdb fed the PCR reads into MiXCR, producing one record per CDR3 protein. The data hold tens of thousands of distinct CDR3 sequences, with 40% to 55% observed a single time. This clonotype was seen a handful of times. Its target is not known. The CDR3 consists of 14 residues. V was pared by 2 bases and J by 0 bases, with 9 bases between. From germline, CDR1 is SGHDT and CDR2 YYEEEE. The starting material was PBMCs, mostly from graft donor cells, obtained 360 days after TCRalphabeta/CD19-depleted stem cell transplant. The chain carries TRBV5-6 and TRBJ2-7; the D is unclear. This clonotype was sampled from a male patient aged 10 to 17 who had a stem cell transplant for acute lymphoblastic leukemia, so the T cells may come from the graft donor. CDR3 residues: CASSFWISSYEQYF. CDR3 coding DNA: TGTGCCAGCAGCTTCTGGATTTCCTCCTACGAGCAGTACTTC.